This T cell receptor beta chain derives from a study of T cell responses to AZD1222 COVID-19 vaccine. About this clone: Antigen: not known.

The germline V gene encodes CDR1 LNHDA and CDR2 SQIVND (reference sequence). This CDR3 is 16 amino acids long. Between the trimmed V and J ends, which lost 5 bases and 0 bases, there was a span of 16 bases. Notes on the study in general: Spike-specific TCR breadth and depth both grew after two AZD1222 doses. Most donors were white British and more were female, and clonal diversity was possibly underestimated. Spike-spanning, vaccine-associated CD4 TCRs were dominant at 160-218 and 743-854.

Assay: immunoSEQ multiplex PCR; the TCRdb copy retains only in-frame clones and omits some. The repertoire holds 40,000 to 60,000 clones, with 65% to 85% as singletons. The input for sequencing was peripheral blood, taken on day 0 of MenACWY control vaccination. This TCR was sampled from an adult in good health. The V gene is TRBV19, the J gene TRBJ1-1; D gene uncertain. For the CDR3, the DNA is TGTGCCAGTAGTCGCTTCGACGTACAACTGAACACTGAAGCTTTCTTT. It translates to CASSRFDVQLNTEAFF.